Presented here are 14 T cell receptor beta chains from one specimen sequenced in a study of radiation and T cells in renal cell carcinoma. Described time point: baseline pretreatment blood. Described treatment: 15 Gy SBRT to primary tumor, nephrectomy 4 weeks later. Produced via immunoSEQ multiplex PCR; TCRdb's table is partial and in-frame only. The data contain about 140,000 clones, roughly 83% of them singletons. The sample here was blood, taken from a patient whose treatment included radiotherapy and nephrectomy. These receptors were taken from a woman in her forties or fifties with renal cell carcinoma.

The chain has TRBV10-3 and TRBJ2-7, with D possibly being TRBD2 (5 bases). V lost 6 bases and J lost 0, with 15 bases in between. Germline assignment: CDR1 ENHRY and CDR2 SYGVKD. The CDR3 covers 15 residues. The CDR3 spells CAISELTGSSYEQYF. CDR3 nucleotides: TGTGCCATCAGCGAACTCACGGGGAGCTCCTACGAGCAGTACTTC.

The chain joins TRBV11-1 to TRBJ2-7; 10 positions agree with TRBD2. The V gene end was trimmed by 5 bases and the J gene end by 1 base; junction bases not matched to a gene: 8. The CDR3 covers 16 residues. Germline V gives CDR1 SGHAT, CDR2 FQDESV (reference sequence). CDR3 loop: CASSAASGSSSYEQYF. The CDR3 nucleotides read TGTGCCAGCAGCGCAGCTAGCGGGAGTTCTTCCTACGAGCAGTACTTC.

The chain has TRBV5-1 and TRBJ2-7; possibly TRBD2 for D (5 bases). Trimming shortened V by 3 bases and J by 6 bases, and 19 bases separated the two germline ends. Per the germline V gene, CDR1 is SGHRS and CDR2 is YFSETQ. The CDR3 length is 15 residues. CDR3 sequence (DNA): TGCGCCAGCAGCTATAATAGTTTCCGGGGTGGCGAGCAGTACTTC. This encodes CASSYNSFRGGEQYF.

The rearrangement uses TRBV6-6 and TRBJ1-3; D call uncertain. Per the germline V gene, CDR1 is MNHNY and CDR2 is SVGAGI (reference sequence). CDR3 length: 16 amino acids. V gave up 6 bases and J gave up 0 bases, with 15 bases separating them. CDR3 sequence reads: CASRAVGRRSGNTIYF. CDR3 DNA: TGTGCCAGCAGGGCTGTAGGGCGCCGCTCTGGAAACACCATATATTTT.

V usage is TRBV7-2 and J usage is TRBJ1-1; 12 bases match TRBD1. Germline CDR1 and CDR2: SGHTA and FQGNSA. V was pared by 0 bases and J by 5 bases, with 7 bases of the junction left unmatched. CDR3 size: 17 residues. The CDR3 here is CASSLAGTGGEGTEAFF. The DNA for the CDR3 is TGTGCCAGCAGCTTAGCAGGGACAGGGGGCGAGGGGACTGAAGCTTTCTTT.

The chain links TRBV30 to TRBJ1-4; maybe TRBD1 (5 bases). The CDR3 contains 12 residues. Trimming cost V 4 bases and J 7 bases, with 10 bases left between them. Per germline, CDR1 GTSNPN and CDR2 SVGIG (reference sequence). CDR3 sequence: CAWKPGGEKLFF. CDR3 bases: TGTGCCTGGAAACCGGGGGGTGAAAAACTGTTTTTT.

J is TRBJ2-7 and V is TRBV14; unclear D gene. This CDR3 spans 14 amino acids. Deletions cut 4 bases from V and 6 bases from J, with 16 bases between. CDR1 is SGHDN, CDR2 FVKESK, per germline. The CDR3 DNA follows: TGTGCCAGCAGCCTCCCGGGTATATGGGCCGAGCAGTACTTC. This translates into CASSLPGIWAEQYF.

The CDR3 here is CASSLGGPNQPQHF. The CDR3 nucleotides read TGCGCCAGCAGCTTGGGCGGACCCAATCAGCCCCAGCATTTT. J is TRBJ1-5 and V is TRBV5-1; D call uncertain. V lost 0 bases, J lost 3 bases, and 7 bases lay in between. The CDR3 covers 14 residues. Germline V gives CDR1 SGHRS, CDR2 YFSETQ.

The table lists this clone with a few counts. The chain employs TRBV4-2 and TRBJ2-3; TRBD2 agrees at 15 bases. CDR1 and CDR2 (germline): LGHNA, YNFKEQ. The V and J ends lost 4 bases and 1 base, in that order; junction bases with no gene match: 6. The CDR3 sequence is 18 residues long. CDR3 in DNA: TGTGCCAGCAGCCTCGGACTAGCGGGAGGGCCGGGCACAGATACGCAGTATTTT. Protein product: CASSLGLAGGPGTDTQYF.

A few counts support this clone. The rearrangement joins TRBV6-1 to TRBJ1-5, with a weak D call TRBD1 (5 bases). This CDR3 is built from 17 residues. The germline gives CDR1 MNHNS, CDR2 SASEGT. V was clipped by 8 bases and J by 0 bases, with 20 bases between them. The DNA for the CDR3 is TGTGCCAGCTGTAAAGGGACGGGGACCTATAGCAATCAGCCCCAGCATTTT. This translates into CASCKGTGTYSNQPQHF.

This chain uses TRBV4-1 with TRBJ1-5; 7 bases map to TRBD1. From germline, CDR1 is MGHRA and CDR2 YSYEKL. V dropped 0 bases and J dropped 6; count of bases not matched to a gene: 5. This CDR3 region has 15 residues. The CDR3 region has the DNA TGCGCCAGCAGCCAAGAAGGGGGCAGGGGTCAGCCCCAGCATTTT. Its translation: CASSQEGGRGQPQHF.

The sample holds a few counts of this clone. The chain links TRBV2 to TRBJ1-2; D is possibly TRBD1 (5 bases). Trimming shortened V by 6 bases and J by 6 bases, and 14 bases separated the two germline ends. Germline V CDR1 and CDR2: SNHLY, FYNNEI. The CDR3 runs 13 residues. Here the CDR3 reads CASRGSAGNGYTF. In nucleotides, the CDR3 is TGTGCCAGCAGGGGGTCGGCAGGGAATGGCTACACCTTC.

The chain recombines TRBV4-3 with TRBJ1-2; D gene ambiguous. The CDR3 length is 13 residues. The V end lost 0 bases, the J end lost 9 bases, and 11 bases lay between the germline ends. The germline CDR1 and CDR2 sequences are LGHNA and YSLEER. The CDR3 DNA sequence: TGCGCCAGCAGCCAAGATCCTTTGGGGAGCTACACCTTC. Residues: CASSQDPLGSYTF.

To note about this clone: Given the absence of the conserved phenylalanine or tryptophan at the CDR3 end, a read error is likely. No DNA is shown, since the ends of the CDR3 on it are uncertain; the CDR3 is the one TCRdb lists. The rearrangement uses TRBV6-1 and TRBJ1-1; TRBD1 reflects the table's D call only, with no check against the DNA. Germline V gene sequence: CDR1 MNHNS, CDR2 SASEGT. The CDR3 is 12 residues long, ends included. CDR3 sequence reads: CASSEAGTGFGV.